The T cell receptor beta chain described here comes from a study of OX40 agonist ivuxolimab in advanced cancers. Background on the study: Every 2 weeks, patients got intravenous ivuxolimab at one of six dose levels (0.01-10 mg/kg). Subjects had a mean age of about 65 years, with a range of roughly 23 to 80; less than 90% were male.

The data were produced by immunoSEQ multiplex PCR, yet TCRdb's version contains in-frame clones alone and is incomplete. In the table there are approximately 35,000 clones, roughly four fifths of which are singletons. The V gene's germline CDR1 is SGHNT and CDR2 YENEEA. V was clipped by 2 bases and J by 5 bases, with 12 bases between them. The CDR3 has 15 amino acids. The TCR comes from an adult with an advanced solid tumor such as melanoma, head and neck, liver or kidney cancer. The sequencing here drew on CD4+ or CD8+ T cells sorted from blood, taken in a trial of the OX40 agonist ivuxolimab. The chain combines TRBV11-3 with TRBJ1-4, with a weak D call TRBD1 (5 bases). CDR3 residues: CASSLHGTTNEKLFF. Written as DNA, the CDR3 is TGTGCCAGCAGCTTACACGGGACTACGAATGAAAAACTGTTTTTT.